One T cell receptor (beta chain) is described in this entry. These data belong to a study of cytotoxic CD8 clonotypes in ibrutinib-treated CLL. TCRdb keeps only in-frame clones here, not all; method: immunoSEQ multiplex PCR. The profile shows approximately 130,000 clones, about 85% of them singletons. The CDR3 has 15 amino acids. V lost 5 bases to trimming and J lost 2 bases; unmatched junction nucleotides: 5. Germline V lookup: CDR1 SGHAT, CDR2 FQNNGV. The source of this sequence is a human donor with chronic lymphocytic leukemia. Sequencing used PBMCs, obtained after 24 months of ibrutinib treatment. This chain uses TRBV11-2 with TRBJ1-5; 8 bases line up with TRBD1. The CDR3 DNA reads TGTGCCAGCAGCCGGACAGGGATGGGCAATCAGCCCCAGCATTTT. Residues: CASSRTGMGNQPQHF.